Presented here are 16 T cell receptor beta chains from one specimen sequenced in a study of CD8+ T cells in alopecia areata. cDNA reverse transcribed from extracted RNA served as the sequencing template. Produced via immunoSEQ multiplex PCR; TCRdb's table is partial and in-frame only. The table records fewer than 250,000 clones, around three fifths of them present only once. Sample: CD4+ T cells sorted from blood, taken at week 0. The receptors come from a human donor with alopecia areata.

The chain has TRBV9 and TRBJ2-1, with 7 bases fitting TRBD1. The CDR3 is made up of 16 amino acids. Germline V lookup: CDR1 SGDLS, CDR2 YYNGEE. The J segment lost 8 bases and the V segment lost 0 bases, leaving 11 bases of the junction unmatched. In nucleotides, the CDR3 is TGTGCCAGCAGCGTAGTCGGACAGGTTGTTTCGGATGAGCAGTTCTTC. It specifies CASSVVGQVVSDEQFF.

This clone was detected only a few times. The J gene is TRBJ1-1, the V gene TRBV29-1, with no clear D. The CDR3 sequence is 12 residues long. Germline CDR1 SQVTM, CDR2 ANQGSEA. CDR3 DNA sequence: TGCGGGCTACAAGATACGAACACTGAAGCTTTCTTT. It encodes CGLQDTNTEAFF.

CDR3 residues: CASENTGTSGREQFF. In nucleotides, the CDR3 is TGTGCCAGCGAAAATACCGGGACTAGCGGGAGGGAGCAGTTCTTC. The chain has TRBV25-1 and TRBJ2-1; TRBD2 aligns across 15 bases. The length of the CDR3 is 15 residues. J gave up 10 bases and V 8 bases, and 9 bases lay outside the gene matches. From germline, CDR1 is MGHDK and CDR2 SYGVNS. The variable domain in full, with the rest retrieved from reference TRBV25-1 and TRBJ2-1, is EADIYQTPRYLVIGTGKKITLECSQTMGHDKMYWYQQDPGMELHLIHYSYGVNSTEKGDLSSESTVSRIRTEHFPLTLESARPSHTSQYLCASENTGTSGREQFFGPGTRLTVL.

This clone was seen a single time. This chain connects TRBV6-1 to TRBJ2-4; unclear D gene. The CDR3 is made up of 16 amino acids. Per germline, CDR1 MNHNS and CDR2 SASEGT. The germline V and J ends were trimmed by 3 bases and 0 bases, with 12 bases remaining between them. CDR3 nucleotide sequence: TGTGCCAGCAGTGACCTAATTCGTACAGCCAAAAACATTCAGTACTTC. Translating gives CASSDLIRTAKNIQYF.

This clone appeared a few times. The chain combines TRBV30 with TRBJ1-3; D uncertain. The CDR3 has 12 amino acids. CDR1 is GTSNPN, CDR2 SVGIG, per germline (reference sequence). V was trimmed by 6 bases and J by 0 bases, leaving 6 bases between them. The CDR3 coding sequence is TGTGCCTGCCCTACCTCTGGAAACACCATATATTTT. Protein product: CACPTSGNTIYF.

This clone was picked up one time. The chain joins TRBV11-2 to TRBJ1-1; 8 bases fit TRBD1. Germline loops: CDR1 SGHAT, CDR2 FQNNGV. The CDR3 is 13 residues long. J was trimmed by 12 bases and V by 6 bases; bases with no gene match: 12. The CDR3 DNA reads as TGTGCCAGCAGACTAAAGGCACAGGGGGGATCTTTCTTT. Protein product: CASRLKAQGGSFF. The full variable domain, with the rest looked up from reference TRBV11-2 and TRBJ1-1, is EAGVAQSPRYKIIEKRQSVAFWCNPISGHATLYWYQQILGQGPKLLIQFQNNGVVDDSQLPKDRFSAERLKGVDSTLKIQPAKLEDSAVYLCASRLKAQGGSFFGQGTRLTVV.

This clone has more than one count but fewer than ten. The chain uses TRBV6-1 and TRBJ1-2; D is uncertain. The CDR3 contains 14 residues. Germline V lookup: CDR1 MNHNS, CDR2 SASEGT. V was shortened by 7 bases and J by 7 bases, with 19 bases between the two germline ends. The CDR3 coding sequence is TGTGCCAGCACCATGCAATCTGGGGAGGGTGGCTACACCTTC. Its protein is CASTMQSGEGGYTF.

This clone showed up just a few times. CDR3 amino acids: CASSPVAGRGRDTQYF. The CDR3 bases are TGTGCCAGCTCACCAGTCGCAGGACGAGGGCGAGATACGCAGTATTTT. The chain uses TRBV18 and TRBJ2-3; maybe TRBD2 (5 bases). The V gene lost 2 bases and the J gene lost 5 bases, with 17 bases spanning the gap. Germline V gene data show CDR1 as KGHSH and CDR2 as LQKENI. This CDR3 is built from 16 residues. The complete variable domain, with remaining parts taken from reference TRBV18 and TRBJ2-3, reads NAGVMQNPRHLVRRRGQEARLRCSPMKGHSHVYWYRQLPEEGLKFMVYLQKENIIDESGMPKERFSAEFPKEGPSILRIQQVVRGDSAAYFCASSPVAGRGRDTQYFGPGTRLTVL.

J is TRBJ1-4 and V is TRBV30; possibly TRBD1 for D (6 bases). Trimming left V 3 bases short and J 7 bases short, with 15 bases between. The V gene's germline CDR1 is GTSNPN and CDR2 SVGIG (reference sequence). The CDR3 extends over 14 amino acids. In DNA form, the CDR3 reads TGTGCCTGGAGGCGCGGGGGGCAGGGTGAAAAACTGTTTTTT. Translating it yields CAWRRGGQGEKLFF.

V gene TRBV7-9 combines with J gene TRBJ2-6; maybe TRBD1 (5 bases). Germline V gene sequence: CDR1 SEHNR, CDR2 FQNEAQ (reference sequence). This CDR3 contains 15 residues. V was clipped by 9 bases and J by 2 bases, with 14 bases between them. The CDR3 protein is CASTGRGPGANVLTF. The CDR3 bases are TGTGCCAGTACAGGAAGGGGCCCTGGGGCCAACGTCCTGACTTTC.

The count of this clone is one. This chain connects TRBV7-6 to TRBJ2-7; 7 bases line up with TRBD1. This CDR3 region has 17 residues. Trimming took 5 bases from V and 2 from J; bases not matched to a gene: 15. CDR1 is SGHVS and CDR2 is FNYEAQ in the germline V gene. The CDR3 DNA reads TGTGCCAGCAGCCGAGGCCCAGGGGACAGTGATCCCTACGAGCAGTACTTC. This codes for CASSRGPGDSDPYEQYF.

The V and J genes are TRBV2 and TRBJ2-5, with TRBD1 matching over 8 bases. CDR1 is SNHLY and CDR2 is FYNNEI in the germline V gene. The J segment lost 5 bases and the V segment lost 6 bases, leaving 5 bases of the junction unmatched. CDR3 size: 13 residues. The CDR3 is CASRGTGGETQYF. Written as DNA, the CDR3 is TGTGCCAGCAGAGGGACAGGCGGGGAGACCCAGTACTTC.

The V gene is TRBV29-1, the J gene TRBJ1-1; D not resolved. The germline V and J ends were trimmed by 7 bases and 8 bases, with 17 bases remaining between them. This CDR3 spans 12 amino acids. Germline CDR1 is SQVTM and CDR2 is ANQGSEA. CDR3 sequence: CSAGHYGSEAFF. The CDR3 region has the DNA TGCAGCGCTGGTCACTATGGGTCGGAAGCTTTCTTT. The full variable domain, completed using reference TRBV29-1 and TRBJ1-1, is SAVISQKPSRDICQRGTSLTIQCQVDSQVTMMFWYRQQPGQSLTLIATANQGSEATYESGFVIDKFPISRPNLTFSTLTVSNMSPEDSSIYLCSAGHYGSEAFFGQGTRLTVV.

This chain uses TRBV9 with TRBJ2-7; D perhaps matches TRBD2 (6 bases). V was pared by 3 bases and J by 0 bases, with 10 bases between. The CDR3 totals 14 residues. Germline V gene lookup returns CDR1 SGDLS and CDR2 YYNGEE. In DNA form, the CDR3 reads TGTGCCAGCAGCGCTAGCGTGCTCTCCTACGAGCAGTACTTC. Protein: CASSASVLSYEQYF.

The DNA for the CDR3 is TGTGCCTGGATCAACTGGGCAGGGGGAGTCTATGGCTACACCTTC. Protein product: CAWINWAGGVYGYTF. V is TRBV30 and J is TRBJ1-2; 7 nucleotides agree with TRBD1. The germline V gene has CDR1 GTSNPN and CDR2 SVGIG (reference sequence). This CDR3 contains 15 residues. Germline trimming cut 4 bases from V and 4 bases from J; bases unmatched to any gene: 12.

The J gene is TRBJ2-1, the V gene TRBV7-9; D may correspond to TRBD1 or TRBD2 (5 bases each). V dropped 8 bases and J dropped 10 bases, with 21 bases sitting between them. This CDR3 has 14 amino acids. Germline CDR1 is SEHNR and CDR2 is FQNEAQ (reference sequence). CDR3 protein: CASLQSGRTSEQFF. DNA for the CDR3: TGTGCCAGCCTGCAGTCGGGGCGCACGTCGGAGCAGTTCTTC. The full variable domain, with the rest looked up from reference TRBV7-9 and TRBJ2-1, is DTGVSQNPRHKITKRGQNVTFRCDPISEHNRLYWYRQTLGQGPEFLTYFQNEAQLEKSRLLSDRFSAERPKGSFSTLEIQRTEQGDSAMYLCASLQSGRTSEQFFGPGTRLTVL.